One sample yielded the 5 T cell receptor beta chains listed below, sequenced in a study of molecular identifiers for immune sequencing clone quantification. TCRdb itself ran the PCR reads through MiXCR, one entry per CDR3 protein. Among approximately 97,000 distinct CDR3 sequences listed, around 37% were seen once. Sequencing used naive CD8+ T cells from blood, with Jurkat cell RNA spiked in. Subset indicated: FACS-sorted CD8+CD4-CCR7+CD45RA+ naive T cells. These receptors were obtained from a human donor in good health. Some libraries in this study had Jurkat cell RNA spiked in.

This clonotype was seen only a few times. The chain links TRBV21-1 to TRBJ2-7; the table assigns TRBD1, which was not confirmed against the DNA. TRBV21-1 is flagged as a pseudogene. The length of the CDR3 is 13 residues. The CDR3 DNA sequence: TGTGCCACCACCAGCGGGTCCCCCTACGAGCAGTACTTC. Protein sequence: CATTSGSPYEQYF.

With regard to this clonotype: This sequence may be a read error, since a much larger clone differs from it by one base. CDR3 in DNA: TGCAGTGCTGGGGCGTCCAGCGGGATCGACGAGCAGTACTTC. Its protein is CSAGASSGIDEQYF. V gene TRBV20-1 combines with J gene TRBJ2-7; 7 bases match TRBD2. The CDR3 has 14 residues. The junction had 12 bases not matched to a gene; V was cut back by 5 bases and J by 5 bases. Germline assignment: CDR1 DFQATT and CDR2 SNEGSKA (reference sequence).

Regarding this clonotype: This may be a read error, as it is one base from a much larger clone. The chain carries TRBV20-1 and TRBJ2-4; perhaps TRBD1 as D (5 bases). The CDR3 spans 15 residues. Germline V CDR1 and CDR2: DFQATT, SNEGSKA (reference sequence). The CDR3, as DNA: TGCAGTGCTAGAGACGCGACAGAAGCCAAAAACATTCAGCACTTC. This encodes CSARDATEAKNIQHF.

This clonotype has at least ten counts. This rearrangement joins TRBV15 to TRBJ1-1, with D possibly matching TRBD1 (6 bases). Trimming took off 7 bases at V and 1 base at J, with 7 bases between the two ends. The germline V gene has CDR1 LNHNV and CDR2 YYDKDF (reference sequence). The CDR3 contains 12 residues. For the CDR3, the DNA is TGTGCCACCATGGGACAGAACACTGAAGCTTTCTTT. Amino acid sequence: CATMGQNTEAFF.

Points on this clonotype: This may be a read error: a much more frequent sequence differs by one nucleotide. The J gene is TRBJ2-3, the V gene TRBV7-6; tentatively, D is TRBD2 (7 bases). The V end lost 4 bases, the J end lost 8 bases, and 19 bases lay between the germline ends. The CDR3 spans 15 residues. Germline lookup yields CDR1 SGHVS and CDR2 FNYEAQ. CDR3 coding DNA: TGTGCCAGCAGCTCATACGGGGGGCACGCAGCTACGCAGTATTTT. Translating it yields CASSSYGGHAATQYF.